The 9 T cell receptor beta chains presented below share a single source sample, sequenced in a study of OX40 agonist ivuxolimab in advanced cancers. Using immunoSEQ multiplex PCR, the repertoire was profiled, and TCRdb retains in-frame clones only, with some absent. The data show some 45,000 clones, approximately 90% seen once. This specimen was CD4+ or CD8+ T cells sorted from blood, taken in a trial of the OX40 agonist ivuxolimab. The receptors derive from an adult with an advanced solid tumor such as melanoma, head and neck, liver or kidney cancer.

The chain joins TRBV10-3 to TRBJ1-1; 9 positions match TRBD1. The germline V gene encodes CDR1 ENHRY and CDR2 SYGVKD. Losses at the gene ends were 6 bases for V and 0 bases for J; bases not matched to a gene: 11. CDR3 length: 17 amino acids. In DNA, the CDR3 is TGTGCCATCAGCCCGGGACAGGGAATAACCATGAACACTGAAGCTTTCTTT. It specifies CAISPGQGITMNTEAFF.

The chain recombines TRBV19 with TRBJ1-2; D possibly corresponds to TRBD1 (6 bases). This CDR3 spans 14 amino acids. V lost 4 bases and J 2 bases, leaving 11 bases between the germline ends. The germline gives CDR1 LNHDA, CDR2 SQIVND (reference sequence). The CDR3 reads CASSNDRMNYGYTF. CDR3 DNA: TGTGCCAGTAGTAATGACAGGATGAACTATGGCTACACCTTC.

This chain joins TRBV28 and TRBJ2-3; possible D gene TRBD1, 5 bases. Looked up from germline, CDR1 is MDHEN and CDR2 is SYDVKM. The V and J ends lost 5 bases and 5 bases respectively, with 17 bases between them. The CDR3 loop spans 15 amino acids. The CDR3 reads CASSKTTATVDTQYF. In DNA form, the CDR3 reads TGTGCCAGCAGTAAAACGACAGCCACGGTAGATACGCAGTATTTT.

This clone was seen just once. The V and J genes are TRBV18 and TRBJ2-3; 11 positions match TRBD2. The CDR3 length is 15 residues. CDR1 is KGHSH and CDR2 is LQKENI in the germline V gene. V was pared by 4 bases and J by 11 bases, with 11 bases of the junction left unmatched. The chain's CDR3 is CASSQGLAEFGRQYF. The CDR3 DNA is TGTGCCAGCTCACAGGGACTAGCGGAGTTCGGGAGGCAGTATTTT.

V is TRBV30 and J is TRBJ1-2; D is perhaps TRBD1 (5 bases). Between the trimmed V and J ends, which lost 3 bases and 1 base, there was a span of 12 bases. This CDR3 contains 14 residues. The germline V gene encodes CDR1 GTSNPN and CDR2 SVGIG (reference sequence). CDR3 region: CAWREDSFNYGYTF. In DNA, the CDR3 is TGTGCCTGGAGGGAAGACAGCTTTAACTATGGCTACACCTTC.

The chain couples TRBV2 to TRBJ2-2; 10 bases map to TRBD2. With V trimmed by 4 bases and J by 0 bases, 2 bases remained unmatched. Looked up from germline, CDR1 is SNHLY and CDR2 is FYNNEI. CDR3 size: 16 residues. The chain's CDR3 is CASSVSGGTNTGELFF. Written as DNA, the CDR3 is TGTGCCAGCAGTGTTAGCGGGGGGACGAACACCGGGGAGCTGTTTTTT. The full variable domain, in which reference TRBV2 and TRBJ2-2 provide the parts outside the CDR3, is EPEVTQTPSHQVTQMGQEVILRCVPISNHLYFYWYRQILGQKVEFLVSFYNNEISEKSEIFDDQFSVERPDGSNFTLKIRSTKLEDSAMYFCASSVSGGTNTGELFFGEGSRLTVL.

The V and J genes are TRBV6-5 and TRBJ2-5; 8 bases map to TRBD2. V dropped 3 bases and J dropped 5; count of bases not matched to a gene: 5. CDR1 is MNHEY and CDR2 is SVGAGI in the germline V gene. The CDR3 runs to 14 residues. The CDR3 loop is CASSYMAGGETQYF. The CDR3 coding sequence is TGTGCCAGCAGTTATATGGCGGGAGGTGAGACCCAGTACTTC.

The V call is TRBV7-3, the J call TRBJ2-5, with D perhaps assigned TRBD1 or TRBD2 (5 bases each). V was shortened by 0 bases and J by 1 base, with 12 bases between the two germline ends. There are 16 residues in the CDR3. CDR1 SGHTA and CDR2 FQGTGA come from the germline V gene. CDR3 region: CASSLTGRRAQETQYF. CDR3 coding DNA: TGTGCCAGCAGCTTAACGGGACGAAGGGCCCAAGAGACCCAGTACTTC.

This chain connects TRBV6-1 to TRBJ1-5; 8 bases agree with TRBD1. The CDR3 consists of 14 residues. CDR1 is MNHNS and CDR2 is SASEGT in the germline V gene. The V segment lost 6 bases and the J segment 5 bases; nucleotides outside the gene matches: 6. CDR3 loop: CASRSGTGYQPQHF. The CDR3, as DNA: TGTGCCAGCAGGTCCGGGACAGGTTATCAGCCCCAGCATTTT.